A single sample gave rise to the 15 T cell receptor beta chains below, sequenced in a study of T-cell reconstitution after alpha-beta-depleted transplantation in children. For TCRbeta, the library was prepared with unique molecular identifiers. TCRdb analysed the PCR reads with MiXCR anew, one entry per CDR3 protein. The sample includes fewer than 550,000 distinct CDR3 sequences, approximately 10% of them seen just once. The sequences come from PBMCs, mostly from graft donor cells, collected 180 days after TCRalphabeta/CD19-depleted stem cell transplant. The receptor set was obtained from a female patient aged 2-15 years who had a stem cell transplant for aplastic anemia, so the T cells may come from the graft donor.

The chain carries TRBV12-3 or TRBV12-4 and TRBJ2-2; 9 bases fit TRBD1. Losses at the gene ends were 5 bases for V and 6 bases for J; bases not matched to a gene: 7. CDR3 size: 15 residues. Here the CDR3 DNA reads TGTGCCAGCAGTACTACCGGGACAGGGTCCGGGGAGCTGTTTTTT. Amino acid sequence: CASSTTGTGSGELFF.

This chain connects TRBV12-3 or TRBV12-4 to TRBJ2-7; 8 bases fit TRBD1. The CDR3 spans 15 residues. V lost 6 bases and J lost 4; bases outside the gene matches: 11. The CDR3 sequence is CASSQGTGEWYEQYF. CDR3 DNA sequence: TGTGCCAGCAGCCAGGGGACAGGAGAATGGTACGAGCAGTACTTC.

This clonotype has at least ten counts. V gene TRBV5-1 combines with J gene TRBJ1-6, with D maybe TRBD1 (5 bases). This CDR3 is 12 amino acids long. V lost 1 base and J lost 9, with 5 bases in between. Germline V gives CDR1 SGHRS, CDR2 YFSETQ. The CDR3 region has the DNA TGCGCCAGCAGCTTGACAGGTTCACCCCTCCACTTT. Translated, it gives CASSLTGSPLHF.

The V gene is TRBV5-1, the J gene TRBJ2-7, with 11 bases identical to TRBD2. The CDR3 is made up of 17 amino acids. V lost 0 bases to trimming and J lost 2 bases; unmatched junction nucleotides: 7. From germline, CDR1 is SGHRS and CDR2 YFSETQ. The CDR3 loop is CASSLAGLAGGTYEQYF. The CDR3 nucleotides are TGCGCCAGCAGCTTGGCGGGGCTAGCGGGGGGCACCTACGAGCAGTACTTC.

This chain joins TRBV12-5 and TRBJ2-2; the D is unclear. The CDR3 consists of 12 residues. CDR1 and CDR2 from the germline V gene are LGHNT and FRNRAP. V gave up 9 bases and J gave up 9 bases, with 14 bases separating them. Here the CDR3 reads CASGYAGRELFF. CDR3 sequence (DNA): TGTGCTAGCGGGTACGCTGGAAGGGAGCTGTTTTTT.

This clonotype was observed at least ten times. V gene TRBV27 combines with J gene TRBJ1-5; TRBD1 is a possible D gene (6 bases). The CDR3 runs 14 residues. CDR1 and CDR2 (germline): MNHEY, SMNVEV (reference sequence). Trimming removed 4 bases from V and 5 bases from J, with 12 bases in between. The CDR3 sequence is CASSSQGPDQPQHF. Here the CDR3 DNA reads TGTGCCAGCAGTTCACAGGGTCCGGATCAGCCCCAGCATTTT.

The chain couples TRBV20-1 to TRBJ2-6, with TRBD2 identical over 7 bases. CDR1 DFQATT and CDR2 SNEGSKA come from the germline V gene (reference sequence). V was pared by 1 base and J by 1 base, with 13 bases of the junction left unmatched. CDR3 length: 19 residues. DNA for the CDR3: TGCAGTGCTAGAGGGGCTGGGTGGCGGGAGTTGTCTGGGGCCAACGTCCTGACTTTC. Translated: CSARGAGWRELSGANVLTF.

This clonotype was counted only a few times. V usage is TRBV5-1 and J usage is TRBJ2-3; 14 positions match TRBD2. Germline V gives CDR1 SGHRS, CDR2 YFSETQ. V lost 1 base and J lost 4; bases outside the gene matches: 5. This CDR3 has 17 amino acids. The CDR3 DNA reads TGCGCCAGCAGCTTGCCCGGGACTAGCGGGGGATCAGATACGCAGTATTTT. It codes for CASSLPGTSGGSDTQYF. Full variable domain (outside the CDR3, taken from reference TRBV5-1 and TRBJ2-3): KAGVTQTPRYLIKTRGQQVTLSCSPISGHRSVSWYQQTPGQGLQFLFEYFSETQRNKGNFPGRFSGRQFSNSRSEMNVSTLELGDSALYLCASSLPGTSGGSDTQYFGPGTRLTVL.

The chain couples TRBV14 to TRBJ2-3; D ambiguous. Trimming pared 0 bases from V and 2 bases from J, leaving 12 bases between. CDR1 is SGHDN, CDR2 FVKESK, per germline. The CDR3 is made up of 16 amino acids. CDR3 nucleotides: TGTGCCAGCAGCCAAGAGTCAGGAATATACACAGATACGCAGTATTTT. As protein: CASSQESGIYTDTQYF.

This chain connects TRBV30 to TRBJ2-1; TRBD1 matches 7 bases. With V trimmed by 2 bases and J by 6 bases, 7 bases remained unmatched. Germline CDR1 GTSNPN, CDR2 SVGIG (reference sequence). The CDR3 sequence is 14 residues long. The CDR3 sequence is CAWSWDSVSNEQFF. The CDR3 DNA reads TGTGCCTGGAGTTGGGACAGCGTGAGCAATGAGCAGTTCTTC.

V usage is TRBV7-2 and J usage is TRBJ1-1; 7 bases agree with TRBD1. There are 14 residues in the CDR3. The ends lost 0 bases at V and 5 bases at J; junction bases unmatched: 3. Germline V gives CDR1 SGHTA, CDR2 FQGNSA. Here the CDR3 DNA reads TGTGCCAGCAGCTTAGCGCTCAGGGGGACTGAAGCTTTCTTT. This codes for CASSLALRGTEAFF.

This clonotype appeared many times. The chain employs TRBV5-1 and TRBJ2-1, with 11 bases fitting TRBD2. Per germline, CDR1 SGHRS and CDR2 YFSETQ. This CDR3 contains 15 residues. V trimming: 3 bases; J trimming: 7 bases; junction bases outside the gene matches: 6. CDR3: CASSSIAGGPNEQFF. The CDR3 DNA reads TGCGCCAGCAGCTCGATAGCGGGAGGGCCGAATGAGCAGTTCTTC.

This clonotype was seen many times. The gene calls are TRBV12-3 or TRBV12-4 and TRBJ2-5; 10 nucleotides agree with TRBD1. This CDR3 contains 15 residues. V was pared by 5 bases and J by 1 base, with 4 bases of the junction left unmatched. The DNA of the CDR3 is TGTGCCAGCAGTCCGGGACAGGGGTCCCAAGAGACCCAGTACTTC. Translating gives CASSPGQGSQETQYF.

This clonotype showed up just a few times. CDR3 protein: CATSDPRGTSGRSDTQYF. The DNA for the CDR3 is TGTGCCACCAGTGATCCGAGGGGGACTAGCGGGAGGTCAGATACGCAGTATTTT. The J gene is TRBJ2-3, the V gene TRBV24-1, with 15 bases identical to TRBD2. Germline CDR1 and CDR2: KGHDR and SFDVKD. Trimming took 3 bases from V and 4 from J; bases not matched to a gene: 7. The length of the CDR3 is 18 residues.

This clonotype has ten or more counts. The chain is built from TRBV5-1 and TRBJ1-6; 11 nucleotides agree with TRBD1. This CDR3 region has 16 residues. The trim removed 1 base at V and 10 bases at J, leaving 7 bases unmatched. Germline V gene sequence: CDR1 SGHRS, CDR2 YFSETQ. DNA for the CDR3: TGCGCCAGCAGCTTGAACGGACAGGGGGCCGGGTCACCCCTCCACTTT. This sequence encodes CASSLNGQGAGSPLHF.